The 25 T cell receptor beta chains below all came from one sample that was sequenced in a study of blood T cell repertoires in COVID-19. Using immunoSEQ multiplex PCR, the repertoire was profiled, and TCRdb retains in-frame clones only, with some absent. Found here are 200,000 to 250,000 clones, around four fifths of them singletons; the top ten hold around 6.5%. The sequenced material came from peripheral blood. These receptors originate from a woman in her sixties with active or convalescent COVID-19.

The chain recombines TRBV28 with TRBJ1-4; no clear D. Germline V gene sequence: CDR1 MDHEN, CDR2 SYDVKM. This CDR3 is built from 17 residues. V shed 4 bases and J shed 1 base, with 16 bases lying between them. CDR3 DNA: TGTGCCAGCAGTTCCGAAGCGTCCATGCGAACTAATGAAAAACTGTTTTTT. Its protein product is CASSSEASMRTNEKLFF. Combining the CDR3 with reference TRBV28 and TRBJ1-4 gives the whole variable domain DVKVTQSSRYLVKRTGEKVFLECVQDMDHENMFWYRQDPGLGLRLIYFSYDVKMKEKGDIPEGYSVSREKKERFSLILESASTNQTSMYLCASSSEASMRTNEKLFFGSGTQLSVL.

This clone came up once. The chain's CDR3 is CASNKPAGELFF. For the CDR3, the DNA is TGTGCCAGCAACAAACCCGCCGGGGAGCTGTTTTTT. The gene calls are TRBV3-1 (or the pseudogene TRBV3-2) and TRBJ2-2; D ambiguous. The germline CDR1 and CDR2 sequences are LGHDT and YNNKEL (reference sequence). This CDR3 comprises 12 residues. V gave up 7 bases and J gave up 6 bases, with 9 bases separating them.

The chain carries TRBV19 and TRBJ2-2; 8 nucleotides align to TRBD1. Trimming took 5 bases from V and 7 from J; bases not matched to a gene: 6. From germline, CDR1 is LNHDA and CDR2 SQIVND (reference sequence). This CDR3 contains 14 residues. CDR3 coding DNA: TGTGCCAGTAGTCAACAGGGGGTCGGCGGGGAGCTGTTTTTT. Translated: CASSQQGVGGELFF. Looking up the rest from reference TRBV19 and TRBJ2-2 gives the full variable domain: DGGITQSPKYLFRKEGQNVTLSCEQNLNHDAMYWYRQDPGQGLRLIYYSQIVNDFQKGDIAEGYSVSREKKESFPLTVTSAQKNPTAFYLCASSQQGVGGELFFGEGSRLTVL.

V and J are TRBV11-2 and TRBJ2-1; D uncertain. Looked up from germline, CDR1 is SGHAT and CDR2 is FQNNGV. CDR3 length: 13 residues. Trimming pared 5 bases from V and 8 bases from J, leaving 13 bases between. CDR3 residues: CASSGPRLDEQFF. CDR3 in DNA: TGTGCCAGCAGCGGTCCGCGGCTGGATGAGCAGTTCTTC.

This clone appeared once. The genes are TRBV5-1 and TRBJ2-3, with D hard to call. Germline values: CDR1 SGHRS, CDR2 YFSETQ. The CDR3 is made up of 14 amino acids. V was cut by 1 base and J by 0 bases, with 6 bases left in between. CDR3 protein: CASSLSSSTDTQYF. CDR3 bases: TGCGCCAGCAGCTTGTCTTCTAGCACAGATACGCAGTATTTT. The full variable domain, rest sourced from reference TRBV5-1 and TRBJ2-3, is KAGVTQTPRYLIKTRGQQVTLSCSPISGHRSVSWYQQTPGQGLQFLFEYFSETQRNKGNFPGRFSGRQFSNSRSEMNVSTLELGDSALYLCASSLSSSTDTQYFGPGTRLTVL.

This chain connects TRBV2 to TRBJ1-5; TRBD1 matches 7 bases. Germline CDR1 and CDR2: SNHLY and FYNNEI. Trimming at V came to 2 bases and at J to 1 base, leaving 2 bases not matched to a gene. The CDR3 runs 15 residues. In DNA form, the CDR3 reads TGTGCCAGCAGTGAAACAGGGGTAAGCAATCAGCCCCAGCATTTT. Translation: CASSETGVSNQPQHF.

The chain employs TRBV7-8 and TRBJ1-4; D possibly corresponds to TRBD1 (5 bases). Germline V lookup: CDR1 SGHVS, CDR2 FQNEAQ. Trimming stripped 3 bases from V and 1 base from J, with 12 bases between. This CDR3 contains 16 residues. CDR3 protein: CASSFWQGGTNEKLFF. As DNA, the CDR3 is TGTGCCAGCAGCTTTTGGCAGGGCGGAACTAATGAAAAACTGTTTTTT.

The chain combines TRBV7-9 with TRBJ1-4; D is unresolved. The germline CDR1 and CDR2 sequences are SEHNR and FQNEAQ (reference sequence). The CDR3 is made up of 18 amino acids. The V and J ends lost 5 bases and 10 bases respectively, with 29 bases between them. Written as DNA, the CDR3 is TGTGCCAGCAGCACAACAACCCACCCCGCAATTCAAAGTGGAAAACTGTTTTTT. It encodes CASSTTTHPAIQSGKLFF.

This chain joins TRBV9 and TRBJ2-3, with 8 bases fitting TRBD2. The CDR3 consists of 16 residues. J was trimmed by 1 base and V by 0 bases; bases with no gene match: 4. CDR1 is SGDLS and CDR2 is YYNGEE in the germline V gene. In DNA, the CDR3 is TGTGCCAGCAGCGTAGGGATAGCGGGGCGCACAGATACGCAGTATTTT. Amino acids: CASSVGIAGRTDTQYF.

CDR3 amino acids: CASVPSTAGVFGQFF. CDR3 DNA: TGTGCCAGCGTCCCATCGACGGCCGGAGTATTTGGGCAGTTCTTC. The chain combines TRBV28 with TRBJ2-1; no clear D gene. V dropped 8 bases and J dropped 12 bases, with 26 bases sitting between them. The CDR3 covers 15 residues. The germline V gene encodes CDR1 MDHEN and CDR2 SYDVKM.

The V and J genes are TRBV18 and TRBJ2-3; TRBD2 agrees at 11 bases. Unmatched junction bases numbered 10, after V lost 2 bases and J lost 6 bases. CDR1 is KGHSH, CDR2 LQKENI, per germline. The length of the CDR3 is 17 residues. In DNA, the CDR3 is TGTGCCAGCTCACCATCATCTAGCGGGGGGCCACTTGATACGCAGTATTTT. This codes for CASSPSSSGGPLDTQYF. Looking up the rest from reference TRBV18 and TRBJ2-3 gives the full variable domain: NAGVMQNPRHLVRRRGQEARLRCSPMKGHSHVYWYRQLPEEGLKFMVYLQKENIIDESGMPKERFSAEFPKEGPSILRIQQVVRGDSAAYFCASSPSSSGGPLDTQYFGPGTRLTVL.

This chain links TRBV7-8 with TRBJ2-7; D might be TRBD2 (6 bases). This CDR3 is 15 amino acids long. Trimming removed 1 base from V and 3 bases from J, with 13 bases in between. CDR1 and CDR2 (germline): SGHVS, FQNEAQ. As DNA, the CDR3 is TGTGCCAGCAGCTTAGGCCAGGGAGGTCACTACGAGCAGTACGTC. The encoded protein is CASSLGQGGHYEQYV.

The chain recombines TRBV30 with TRBJ1-6; the D gene is possibly TRBD1 (6 bases). This CDR3 has 12 residues. The germline CDR1 and CDR2 sequences are GTSNPN and SVGIG (reference sequence). V lost 3 bases and J 9 bases, leaving 9 bases between the germline ends. The CDR3 here is CAWSRQVSPLHF. In nucleotides, the CDR3 is TGTGCCTGGAGCCGACAGGTTTCACCCCTCCACTTT. The entire variable domain, with the rest obtained from reference TRBV30 and TRBJ1-6, is as follows: SQTIHQWPATLVQPVGSPLSLECTVEGTSNPNLYWYRQAAGRGLQLLFYSVGIGQISSEVPQNLSASRPQDRQFILSSKKLLLSDSGFYLCAWSRQVSPLHFGNGTRLTVT.

This clone was seen a few times. This chain connects TRBV19 to TRBJ2-3, with 8 positions matching TRBD1. Trimming at V came to 2 bases and at J to 2 bases, leaving 12 bases not matched to a gene. CDR1 and CDR2 (germline): LNHDA, SQIVND (reference sequence). CDR3 size: 18 residues. The CDR3 spells CASSITTGTGYFTDTQYF. The CDR3 DNA is TGTGCCAGTAGTATAACTACCGGGACAGGATATTTCACAGATACGCAGTATTTT.

This clone was recorded once. The chain uses TRBV19 and TRBJ1-2; 10 bases align to TRBD1. With V trimmed by 5 bases and J by 4 bases, 13 bases remained unmatched. The CDR3 totals 17 residues. The V gene's germline CDR1 is LNHDA and CDR2 SQIVND (reference sequence). CDR3 sequence reads: CASSPAGTGARIYGYTF. In DNA form, the CDR3 reads TGTGCCAGTAGTCCGGCCGGGACAGGGGCCCGAATCTATGGCTACACCTTC.

The chain employs TRBV19 and TRBJ2-2; 13 bases line up with TRBD2. CDR1 LNHDA and CDR2 SQIVND come from the germline V gene (reference sequence). With 3 bases clipped from V and 3 bases from J, the junction kept 4 bases outside the gene matches. CDR3 length: 17 residues. In DNA form, the CDR3 reads TGTGCCAGTAGTATTGGGACTAGCGGGGCTGACACCGGGGAGCTGTTTTTT. This codes for CASSIGTSGADTGELFF.

The rearrangement links TRBV6-5 to TRBJ2-7, with a weak D call TRBD2 (6 bases). There are 15 residues in the CDR3. Germline CDR1 is MNHEY and CDR2 is SVGAGI. Trimming took off 5 bases at V and 2 bases at J, with 16 bases between the two ends. CDR3 coding DNA: TGTGCCAGCAGTCCGGGCGGGACCCCCACCTACGAGCAGTACTTC. Its protein product is CASSPGGTPTYEQYF.

The V and J genes are TRBV15 and TRBJ1-2; D is uncertain. The CDR3 consists of 15 residues. Germline V gives CDR1 LNHNV, CDR2 YYDKDF (reference sequence). V was clipped by 3 bases and J by 3 bases, with 14 bases between them. The CDR3, as DNA: TGTGCCACCAGCAGCCGAGGGATACCGGACTATGGCTACACCTTC. Residues: CATSSRGIPDYGYTF.

In this sample, this clone turned up a few times. CDR3 DNA: TGCGCCAGCAGCTCCTCAGGGGGCCCTAACTATGGCTACACCTTC. Its translation is CASSSSGGPNYGYTF. The V call is TRBV5-1, the J call TRBJ1-2; TRBD1 matches 8 bases. Germline CDR1 reads SGHRS; CDR2 reads YFSETQ. The CDR3 totals 15 residues. V lost 3 bases, J lost 0 bases, and 4 bases stayed unmatched.

The genes are TRBV3-1 (or the pseudogene TRBV3-2) and TRBJ2-1, with unresolved D. CDR1 is LGHDT, CDR2 YNNKEL, per germline (reference sequence). The CDR3 spans 13 residues. The V end lost 3 bases, the J end lost 6 bases, and 9 bases lay between the germline ends. The CDR3 sequence: CASSQYGSNEQFF. The CDR3 nucleotides read TGTGCCAGCAGCCAGTACGGGTCCAATGAGCAGTTCTTC.

This CDR3 reads CASSLTSGHNEQFF. CDR3 sequence (DNA): TGCGCCAGCAGCTTGACTAGCGGCCACAATGAGCAGTTCTTC. The chain has TRBV5-1 and TRBJ2-1; TRBD2 matches at 8 bases. The CDR3 contains 14 residues. Germline trimming cut 1 base from V and 5 bases from J; bases unmatched to any gene: 2. CDR1 and CDR2 (germline): SGHRS, YFSETQ.

V and J are TRBV6-1 and TRBJ1-1; no reliable D call. The CDR3 sequence is 13 residues long. V was clipped by 3 bases and J by 4 bases, with 9 bases between them. The germline V gene has CDR1 MNHNS and CDR2 SASEGT. DNA for the CDR3: TGTGCCAGCAGTGAGCGGGATAGCACTGAAGCTTTCTTT. Translated, it gives CASSERDSTEAFF.

The chain carries TRBV6-5 and TRBJ2-3; D call uncertain. Trimming shortened V by 7 bases and J by 0 bases, and 8 bases separated the two germline ends. The germline V gene encodes CDR1 MNHEY and CDR2 SVGAGI. CDR3 length equals 13 residues. CDR3 nucleotide sequence: TGTGCCAGCACTGCAGGTAGCACAGATACGCAGTATTTT. It yields the protein CASTAGSTDTQYF.

This chain uses TRBV5-4 with TRBJ1-1, with 9 nucleotides matching TRBD1. V trimming: 4 bases; J trimming: 0 bases; junction bases outside the gene matches: 7. This CDR3 spans 16 amino acids. Germline loops: CDR1 SGHNT, CDR2 YYREEE (reference sequence). The CDR3 bases are TGTGCCAGCAGCCCGTCGGGGACAGGGTTGAACACTGAAGCTTTCTTT. Amino acids: CASSPSGTGLNTEAFF.

V is TRBV14 and J is TRBJ1-1, with D unclear. The germline V and J ends were trimmed by 4 bases and 0 bases, with 9 bases remaining between them. CDR3 size: 14 residues. From germline, CDR1 is SGHDN and CDR2 FVKESK. Here the CDR3 reads CASSRRRMNTEAFF. The CDR3 DNA follows: TGTGCCAGCAGCCGTAGGAGGATGAACACTGAAGCTTTCTTT.